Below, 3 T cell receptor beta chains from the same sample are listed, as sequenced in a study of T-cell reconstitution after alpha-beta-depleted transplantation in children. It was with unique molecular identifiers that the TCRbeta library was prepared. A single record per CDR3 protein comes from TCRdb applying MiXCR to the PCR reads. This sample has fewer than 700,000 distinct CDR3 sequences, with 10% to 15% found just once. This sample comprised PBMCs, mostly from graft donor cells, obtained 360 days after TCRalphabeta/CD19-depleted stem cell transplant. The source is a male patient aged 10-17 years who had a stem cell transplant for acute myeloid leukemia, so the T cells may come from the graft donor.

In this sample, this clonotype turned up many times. CDR3 sequence: CASSFWEYQETQYF. CDR3 bases: TGTGCCAGCAGCTTTTGGGAGTACCAAGAGACCCAGTACTTC. V usage is TRBV7-9 and J usage is TRBJ2-5, with D maybe TRBD2 (5 bases). Germline V CDR1 and CDR2: SEHNR, FQNEAQ (reference sequence). The CDR3 is 14 amino acids. V was shortened by 3 bases and J by 0 bases, with 8 bases between the two germline ends.

CDR3 coding DNA: TGCGCCAGCAGCTTGGAGGTCAAGGGGGACAATGGCTACACCTTC. This sequence encodes CASSLEVKGDNGYTF. The chain combines TRBV5-1 with TRBJ1-2; perhaps TRBD1 as D (6 bases). Germline CDR1 reads SGHRS; CDR2 reads YFSETQ. V was clipped by 0 bases and J by 6 bases, with 15 bases between them. There are 15 residues in the CDR3.

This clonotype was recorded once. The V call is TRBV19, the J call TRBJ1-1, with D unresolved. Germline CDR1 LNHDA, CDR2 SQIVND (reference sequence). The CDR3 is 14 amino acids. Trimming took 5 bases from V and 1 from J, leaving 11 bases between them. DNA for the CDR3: TGTGCCAGTAGTGACCCCCTCCCGAACACTGAAGCTTTCTTT. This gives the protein CASSDPLPNTEAFF.